Listed below are T cell receptor beta chains from one sample, sequenced in a study of blood T cell repertoires in COVID-19. Profiled with immunoSEQ multiplex PCR; TCRdb holds only in-frame clones, not every one. This table has 150,000 to 200,000 clones, about four fifths appearing once. Sequencing was performed on peripheral blood. These receptors originate from a man aged 55-75 years with active or convalescent COVID-19. CDR3s include the opening cysteine and the closing phenylalanine or tryptophan. The order of the fields is J gene, clone size, D gene, V gene, CDR3 DNA, CDR3 protein. The D gene is left open where the match is weak. Clone sizes are given selectively: once, few, many, or a class where the clone is expanded.

TRBJ1-4	NA	NA	TRBV3-1/TRBV3-2	TGTGCCAGCAGCCAAGGAGGGGGTGGGGAAAAACTGTTTTTT	CASSQGGGGEKLFF
TRBJ1-3	NA	NA	TRBV5-6	TGTGCCAGCAGCCGCCTGGGGGCCGGAAACACCATATATTTT	CASSRLGAGNTIYF
TRBJ1-4	NA	NA	TRBV6-5	TGTGCCAGCAGTCGAGGTGGGGGGACTGAAAAACTGTTTTTT	CASSRGGGTEKLFF
TRBJ2-2	NA	NA	TRBV7-9	TGTGCCAGCACCGGTTTGTTCGGGTCTTTGTCCGGGGAGCTGTTTTTT	CASTGLFGSLSGELFF
TRBJ1-1	NA	NA	TRBV18	TGTGCCAGCTCATCAGACAGGAACACTGAAGCTTTCTTT	CASSSDRNTEAFF
TRBJ1-2	NA	NA	TRBV5-4	TGTGCCAGCAGCTTATCGAGTACCTATGGCTACACCTTC	CASSLSSTYGYTF
TRBJ1-2	NA	NA	TRBV6-5	TGTGCCAGCAGACGAGGGTGGGCGGACTATGGCTACACCTTC	CASRRGWADYGYTF
TRBJ2-7	NA	TRBD1	TRBV5-1	TGCGCCAGCAGCTTTCAGGGGGCTTACGAGCAGTACTTC	CASSFQGAYEQYF
TRBJ2-7	NA	NA	TRBV18	TGTGCCAGCTCACCAACACAGGCATACGAGCAGTACTTC	CASSPTQAYEQYF
TRBJ1-5	NA	NA	TRBV19	TGTGCCAGTAGTATTTCCGGGACTCCAAATCAGCCCCAGCATTTT	CASSISGTPNQPQHF
TRBJ2-7	NA	NA	TRBV6-4	TGTGCCAGCAGTGACGGGGGGCAGGGGGCCTACGAGCAGTACTTC	CASSDGGQGAYEQYF
TRBJ1-2	few	TRBD1	TRBV5-6	TGTGCCAGCAGCTCCGGGACAGACTATGGCTACACCTTC	CASSSGTDYGYTF
TRBJ2-7	NA	NA	TRBV4-2	TGTGCCAGCAGCCAAGGAGCCAACTACGAGCAGTACTTC	CASSQGANYEQYF
TRBJ2-1	NA	TRBD2	TRBV7-6	TGTGCCAGCAGCCCAGCGGGAGCGGGTTACAATGAGCAGTTCTTC	CASSPAGAGYNEQFF
TRBJ1-5	NA	NA	TRBV6-1	TGTGCCAGCAGTGAGGGAGATATTCAGCCCCAGCATTTT	CASSEGDIQPQHF
TRBJ2-1	NA	NA	TRBV2	TGTGCCAGCAGTGAAGCGCTTCCGGGAAGCTCCTACAATGAGCAGTTCTTC	CASSEALPGSSYNEQFF
TRBJ2-7	NA	NA	TRBV7-9	TGTGCCAGCAGCGTTTCGGCAGAGCGCTACGAGCAGTACTTC	CASSVSAERYEQYF
TRBJ2-3	NA	TRBD2	TRBV5-4	TGTGCCAGCACCCAGAAACTAGCGGGGGGGCCAGATACGCAGTATTTT	CASTQKLAGGPDTQYF
TRBJ2-7	NA	TRBD2	TRBV25-1	TGTGCCAGCACCCTAGCGGGAGACAACGAGCAGTACTTC	CASTLAGDNEQYF
TRBJ2-1	NA	TRBD1	TRBV5-1	TGCGCCAGCAGCAACACGGGACAGAGGATTAACTACAATGAGCAGTTCTTC	CASSNTGQRINYNEQFF
TRBJ2-1	NA	TRBD2	TRBV3-1/TRBV3-2	TGTGCCAGCAGCCAAGATAAGGGCGGGGGAACCTACAATGAGCAGTTCTTC	CASSQDKGGGTYNEQFF
TRBJ2-1	NA	TRBD2	TRBV6-4	TGTGCCAGCAGTGACATCGGCGGGAGGAGATCCAATGAGCAGTTCTTC	CASSDIGGRRSNEQFF
TRBJ2-2	NA	NA	TRBV21-1	TGTGCCAGCAGCAAAACAGGGGGCGGCACCGGGGAGCTGTTTTTT	CASSKTGGGTGELFF
TRBJ2-3	NA	NA	TRBV11-2	TGTGCCAGCAGTTCCCGTGGTAGCGCTAGCACAGATACGCAGTATTTT	CASSSRGSASTDTQYF
TRBJ1-2	few	TRBD1	TRBV28	TGTGCCAGCAGGAGACAGGGGGCGTATGGCTACACCTTC	CASRRQGAYGYTF
TRBJ2-7	many	TRBD2	TRBV4-2	TGTGCCAGCAGCCAAGATCCAGCGGGATCCTACGAGCAGTACTTC	CASSQDPAGSYEQYF
TRBJ2-6	NA	NA	TRBV21-1	TGTGCCAGCAGCATCGCAGGGGCACTTGGGGCCAACGTCCTGACTTTC	CASSIAGALGANVLTF
TRBJ2-2	few	TRBD1	TRBV5-1	TGCGCCAGCAGCTTGTATACAGGGGTAGGGGAGCTGTTTTTT	CASSLYTGVGELFF
TRBJ2-5	NA	NA	TRBV3-1/TRBV3-2	TGTGCCAGCAGCCACTTAACCTGGGGGCGTCAAGAGACCCAGTACTTC	CASSHLTWGRQETQYF
TRBJ2-7	NA	TRBD2	TRBV5-4	TGTGCCAGCAGCTTAGCGGGAGGTCACGAGCAGTACTTC	CASSLAGGHEQYF
TRBJ2-5	NA	NA	TRBV25-1	TGTGCCAGCAGTGAATTGACATCTCAAGAGACCCAGTACTTC	CASSELTSQETQYF